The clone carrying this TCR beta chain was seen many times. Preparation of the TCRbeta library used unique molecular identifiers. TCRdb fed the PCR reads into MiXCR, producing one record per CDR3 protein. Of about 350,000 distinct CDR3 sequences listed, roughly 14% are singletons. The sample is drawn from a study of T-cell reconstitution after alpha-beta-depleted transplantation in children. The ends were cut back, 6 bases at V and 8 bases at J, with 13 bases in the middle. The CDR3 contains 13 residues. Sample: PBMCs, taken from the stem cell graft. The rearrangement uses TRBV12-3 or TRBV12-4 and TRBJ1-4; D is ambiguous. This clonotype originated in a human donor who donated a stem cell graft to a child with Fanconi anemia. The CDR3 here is CASSFSVEEKLFF. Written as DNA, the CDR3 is TGTGCCAGCAGCTTCTCCGTGGAGGAAAAACTGTTTTTT.